This is a list of T cell receptor beta chains from one sample in a study of post-analysis software for immune sequencing data. TCRdb itself ran the PCR reads through MiXCR, one entry per CDR3 protein. This sample has 400,000 to 500,000 distinct CDR3 sequences, with 35% to 45% found just once. Sequenced input: blood. The receptors here all came from a girl aged 2 to 9 with multiple sclerosis. CDR3s include the opening cysteine and the closing phenylalanine or tryptophan. The D gene is left open where the match is weak. Size values are once, few and many counts, or a class for expanded clones, and some rows have none.

v_gene	abundance	j_gene	len	d_gene	CDR3aa	CDR3nt
TRBV7-2	-	TRBJ2-1	14	-	CACSSTVSYNEQFF	TGTGCCTGCAGCTCAACAGTTTCCTACAATGAGCAGTTCTTC
TRBV7-9	once	TRBJ2-4	16	-	CASSGWDGEAKNIQYF	TGTGCCAGCAGCGGATGGGACGGAGAGGCCAAAAACATTCAGTACTTC
TRBV6-5	-	TRBJ1-1	14	-	CASSRDRTNTEAFF	TGTGCCAGCAGCCGGGACCGAACGAACACTGAAGCTTTCTTT
TRBV4-2	once	TRBJ1-2	16	-	CASSQDKGGLNYGYTF	TGTGCCAGCAGCCAAGATAAAGGGGGACTAAACTATGGCTACACCTTC
TRBV27	-	TRBJ2-1	15	TRBD1	CASSLWEGGGPGQFF	TGTGCCAGCAGTTTATGGGAAGGGGGCGGCCCGGGGCAGTTCTTC
TRBV12-3/TRBV12-4	few	TRBJ2-1	14	TRBD2	CASSSLAGGGEQFF	TGTGCCAGCAGTTCCCTAGCGGGGGGGGGAGAGCAGTTCTTC
TRBV25-1	-	TRBJ1-6	15	-	CASSDGGAGNSPLHF	TGTGCCAGCAGTGATGGGGGCGCGGGTAATTCACCCCTCCACTTT
TRBV6-6	few	TRBJ2-7	15	TRBD2	CASSYIAGGPDEQYF	TGTGCCAGCAGTTACATCGCGGGAGGGCCTGACGAGCAGTACTTC
TRBV24-1	-	TRBJ2-1	14	-	CATSDPTSYNEQFF	TGTGCCACCAGTGACCCCACCTCCTACAATGAGCAGTTCTTC
TRBV5-1	few	TRBJ1-1	15	TRBD1	CASSDAGTGVTEAFF	TGCGCCAGCAGCGATGCCGGGACAGGGGTGACTGAAGCTTTCTTT
TRBV9	-	TRBJ2-1	16	-	CASSVAFSGIYNEQFF	TGTGCCAGCAGCGTAGCTTTCAGCGGTATCTACAATGAGCAGTTCTTC
TRBV20-1	-	TRBJ1-1	12	-	CSARDWGSEAFF	TGCAGTGCTAGAGATTGGGGATCTGAAGCTTTCTTT
TRBV3-1	-	TRBJ2-7	16	-	CASSPLYPGGYYEQYF	TGTGCCAGCAGCCCACTCTACCCCGGAGGGTACTACGAGCAGTACTTC
TRBV2	few	TRBJ2-3	12	-	CASDRRTDTQYF	TGTGCCAGCGACAGACGCACAGATACGCAGTATTTT
TRBV27	-	TRBJ1-5	14	-	CASSSLTGNQPQHF	TGTGCCAGCAGTTCCCTGACAGGAAATCAGCCCCAGCATTTT
TRBV4-3	few	TRBJ2-7	15	-	CASSQDWGGADEQYF	TGCGCCAGCAGCCAAGATTGGGGGGGGGCGGACGAGCAGTACTTC
TRBV4-2	-	TRBJ1-5	18	TRBD1	CASSQDGTGMGDNQPQHF	TGTGCCAGCAGCCAAGATGGGACAGGGATGGGGGACAATCAGCCCCAGCATTTT
TRBV6-2/TRBV6-3	-	TRBJ2-7	15	TRBD2	CASSTGGGRTYEQYF	TGTGCCAGCAGTACGGGCGGGGGAAGAACCTACGAGCAGTACTTC
TRBV6-2/TRBV6-3	-	TRBJ1-1	17	-	CASSQHRTYPRDTEAFF	TGTGCCAGCAGTCAACACAGGACTTACCCTCGGGACACTGAAGCTTTCTTT
TRBV20-1	few	TRBJ2-7	15	TRBD2	CSARDRLAGVYEQYF	TGCAGTGCTAGAGATCGACTAGCGGGAGTCTACGAGCAGTACTTC
TRBV10-2	few	TRBJ1-1	11	TRBD1	CASVHRGEAFF	TGCGCCAGCGTACACAGGGGTGAAGCTTTCTTT
TRBV4-1	-	TRBJ2-5	15	-	CASSEEGPSVETQYF	TGTGCCAGCAGCGAAGAGGGACCTAGCGTAGAGACCCAGTACTTC
TRBV4-1	few	TRBJ2-7	14	-	CASSQSGGPGEQYF	TGCGCCAGCAGCCAATCAGGGGGGCCGGGTGAGCAGTACTTC
TRBV10-3	-	TRBJ2-7	13	TRBD1	CAISRQGRYEQYF	TGTGCCATCAGCAGACAGGGCCGCTACGAGCAGTACTTC
TRBV29-1	many	TRBJ2-5	12	-	CSATRGQETQYF	TGCAGCGCTACCCGGGGCCAAGAGACCCAGTACTTC
TRBV4-1	-	TRBJ2-1	15	-	CASSGLTISYNEQFF	TGCGCCAGCAGTGGGTTGACTATCTCCTACAATGAGCAGTTCTTC
TRBV20-1	-	TRBJ2-7	11	-	CSASGRSERYF	TGCAGTGCTAGTGGAAGGAGCGAGCGGTACTTC
TRBV7-9	-	TRBJ2-1	19	-	CASSPDIGEISQITNEQFF	TGTGCCAGCAGCCCGGATATAGGTGAAATATCCCAAATTACGAATGAGCAGTTCTTC
TRBV29-1	-	TRBJ2-3	15	-	CSVEAPEPLPDTQYF	TGCAGCGTTGAAGCTCCAGAGCCGTTGCCAGATACGCAGTATTTT
TRBV5-6	few	TRBJ2-7	13	TRBD1	CATSDRASYEQYF	TGTGCCACCTCAGACAGGGCCTCCTACGAGCAGTACTTC
TRBV25-1	few	TRBJ2-5	15	-	CASSEPGVREETQYF	TGTGCCAGCAGTGAACCCGGAGTTCGCGAAGAGACCCAGTACTTC
TRBV4-1	once	TRBJ2-7	12	-	CASSQAAGEQYF	TGCGCCAGCAGCCAAGCCGCGGGGGAGCAGTACTTC
TRBV7-8	-	TRBJ2-1	14	TRBD1	CASHGDRTYNEQFF	TGTGCCAGCCACGGGGACAGAACCTACAATGAGCAGTTCTTC
TRBV7-2	-	TRBJ2-1	14	-	CASSLEAGAREQFF	TGTGCCAGCAGCTTAGAGGCGGGGGCTCGTGAGCAGTTCTTC
TRBV4-3	-	TRBJ2-3	15	-	CASSQDAAATDTQYF	TGCGCCAGCAGCCAAGACGCAGCGGCCACAGATACGCAGTATTTT
TRBV28	-	TRBJ2-6	13	-	CAGRGAGANVLTF	TGTGCCGGCCGCGGGGCTGGGGCCAACGTCCTGACTTTC
TRBV11-2	few	TRBJ2-3	14	-	CASSIGGSTDTQYF	TGTGCCAGCAGCATAGGAGGTAGCACAGATACGCAGTATTTT
TRBV28	-	TRBJ2-7	13	-	CASTLQGTYEQYF	TGTGCCAGCACCTTGCAAGGAACCTACGAGCAGTACTTC
TRBV9	-	TRBJ2-1	17	TRBD2	CASSVANGLAGNNEQFF	TGTGCCAGCAGCGTAGCTAACGGACTAGCGGGGAACAATGAGCAGTTCTTC
TRBV18	once	TRBJ2-7	17	-	CASSPQTGTISYNEQYF	TGTGCCAGCTCACCCCAGACGGGTACCATATCCTACAATGAGCAGTACTTC
TRBV20-1	few	TRBJ1-2	12	TRBD1	CSATVTGNGYTF	TGCAGTGCGACGGTGACAGGGAATGGCTACACCTTC
TRBV28	-	TRBJ2-1	11	-	CASSFTDRLFF	TGTGCCAGCAGTTTTACGGACAGACTGTTCTTC
TRBV5-1	few	TRBJ2-7	16	TRBD2	CASSLRGVLTIDEQYF	TGCGCCAGCAGCTTGCGGGGGGTCCTGACCATTGACGAGCAGTACTTC
TRBV7-2	-	TRBJ2-5	12	-	CASSLAKSHQYF	TGTGCCAGCAGCTTAGCTAAGTCTCATCAGTACTTC
TRBV5-1	-	TRBJ2-5	15	-	CASSLLGHLEETQYF	TGCGCCAGCAGCTTGTTAGGACACCTAGAAGAGACCCAGTACTTC
TRBV12-3/TRBV12-4	-	TRBJ1-5	14	TRBD1	CANSPTGYGQPRHF	TGTGCCAACAGTCCGACAGGGTACGGCCAGCCCCGGCATTTT
TRBV12-3/TRBV12-4	few	TRBJ2-4	15	TRBD2	CASSFGGLAASIQYF	TGTGCCAGCAGTTTTGGGGGACTAGCGGCAAGCATTCAGTACTTC
TRBV20-1	-	TRBJ1-6	12	TRBD1	CSASGGNSPLHF	TGCAGTGCTTCAGGGGGCAATTCACCCCTCCACTTT
TRBV20-1	-	TRBJ2-3	18	-	CSARAMGPRGGGTDTQYF	TGCAGTGCTAGAGCTATGGGTCCGCGGGGTGGTGGCACAGATACGCAGTATTTT
TRBV5-1	-	TRBJ1-2	11	-	CASSLNDGYTF	TGCGCCAGCAGCTTAAACGATGGCTACACTTTC
TRBV7-2	once	TRBJ2-3	16	TRBD2	CASSKRLAGDPNTQYF	TGTGCCAGCAGCAAAAGACTAGCGGGAGACCCTAATACGCAGTATTTT
TRBV28	-	TRBJ2-7	15	TRBD1	CASSFGTVRSYEQYF	TGTGCCAGCAGTTTCGGGACAGTACGCTCCTACGAGCAGTACTTC
TRBV7-3	-	TRBJ1-6	14	-	CASSGGTGNSPLHF	TGTGCCAGCAGCGGAGGGACCGGTAATTCACCCCTCCACTTT
TRBV4-3	-	TRBJ2-1	16	-	CASSQDGGRLYNEQFF	TGCGCCAGCAGCCAAGATGGGGGACGGTTATACAATGAGCAGTTCTTC
TRBV24-1	-	TRBJ2-3	13	TRBD2	CAPSSGRTDTQYF	TGTGCCCCCAGTAGCGGGAGAACAGATACGCAGTATTTT
TRBV5-1	-	TRBJ2-1	14	-	CASSLGQGGSEQFF	TGCGCCAGCAGCTTGGGGCAGGGTGGTAGTGAGCAGTTCTTC
TRBV4-1	-	TRBJ2-1	18	TRBD2	CASSQDPGGGSSYNEQFF	TGCGCCAGCAGCCAAGATCCGGGGGGGGGAAGCTCCTACAATGAGCAGTTCTTC
TRBV6-6	-	TRBJ2-5	13	-	CASSSPGKETQYF	TGTGCCAGCAGTTCTCCGGGAAAAGAGACCCAGTACTTC
TRBV6-2/TRBV6-3	-	TRBJ2-3	15	TRBD2	CASSSLAGGPDTQYF	TGTGCCAGCAGTTCCCTAGCGGGAGGGCCTGATACGCAGTATTTT